This is a list of T cell receptor beta chains from one sample in a study of blood T cell repertoires in COVID-19. This table comes from immunoSEQ multiplex PCR, and its TCRdb copy is limited to in-frame clones, with some not included. The sample consists of about 220,000 clones, 70% to 85% of them appearing once. Sequenced material: PBMCs or T cells enriched from blood (not recorded which). Every receptor here comes from a middle-aged woman with acute COVID-19. The CDR3 runs from the conserved cysteine through the conserved F or W. Each record gives: V gene, J gene, D gene, clone size, CDR3 DNA, CDR3 protein. D genes are given only for firm matches. Size tells how often a clone was seen (once, few, many) or the class of an expanded clone, and some rows leave it out.

V gene: TRBV20-1; J gene: TRBJ2-3; D gene: NA; clone size: NA; CDR3 DNA: TGCAGTGCTAGCGAGACAGATACGCAGTATTTT; CDR3 protein: CSASETDTQYF
V gene: TRBV19; J gene: TRBJ2-1; D gene: TRBD2; clone size: once; CDR3 DNA: TGTGCCAGCCAACTAGCGGGAGGGGCTTACAATGAGCAGTTCTTC; CDR3 protein: CASQLAGGAYNEQFF
V gene: TRBV29-1; J gene: TRBJ1-1; D gene: NA; clone size: NA; CDR3 DNA: TGCAGCGTTTTCCGGGACATTGACACTGAAGCTTTCTTT; CDR3 protein: CSVFRDIDTEAFF
V gene: TRBV18; J gene: TRBJ2-1; D gene: TRBD2; clone size: NA; CDR3 DNA: TGTGCCAGCTCACTCCGGACTAGCGGGGGGTTCAATGAGCAGTTCTTC; CDR3 protein: CASSLRTSGGFNEQFF
V gene: TRBV7-9; J gene: TRBJ2-7; D gene: NA; clone size: NA; CDR3 DNA: TGTGCCAGCACCCCGTACAGGGACGAGCAGTACTTC; CDR3 protein: CASTPYRDEQYF
V gene: TRBV21-1; J gene: TRBJ1-2; D gene: NA; clone size: few; CDR3 DNA: TGTGCCAGCAGCAAAGAGAAAGGCCGGGACAGGGGGCCTCGGCACACCTTC; CDR3 protein: CASSKEKGRDRGPRHTF
V gene: TRBV10-3; J gene: TRBJ2-2; D gene: NA; clone size: NA; CDR3 DNA: TGTGCCATCAGCTCGGTCTATGATAAGGAGCTGTTTTTT; CDR3 protein: CAISSVYDKELFF
V gene: TRBV7-9; J gene: TRBJ1-2; D gene: TRBD1; clone size: once; CDR3 DNA: TGTGCCAGCAGCCGACGGACAGGGGGCGCTAAGAGTGGCTACACCTTC; CDR3 protein: CASSRRTGGAKSGYTF
V gene: TRBV2; J gene: TRBJ2-3; D gene: TRBD2; clone size: NA; CDR3 DNA: TGTGCCAGCAGTGAAGGAACTAGCGGGGGGCTTACAGATACGCAGTATTTT; CDR3 protein: CASSEGTSGGLTDTQYF
V gene: TRBV14; J gene: TRBJ2-7; D gene: TRBD2; clone size: NA; CDR3 DNA: TGTGCCAGCAGCCACCCCGGACTAGCGGGGGGAGAGAGCTCCTACGAGCAGTACTTC; CDR3 protein: CASSHPGLAGGESSYEQYF
V gene: TRBV10-3; J gene: TRBJ2-1; D gene: TRBD2; clone size: NA; CDR3 DNA: TGTGCCATCAGTCTAGCGGGGTACAATGAGCAGTTCTTC; CDR3 protein: CAISLAGYNEQFF
V gene: TRBV4-3; J gene: TRBJ2-3; D gene: TRBD1; clone size: few; CDR3 DNA: TGCGCCAGCAGCCATGGGACAGGGGGTCCCTATACGCAGTATTTT; CDR3 protein: CASSHGTGGPYTQYF
V gene: TRBV4-1; J gene: TRBJ2-6; D gene: NA; clone size: NA; CDR3 DNA: TGCGCCAGCAGCCCGCCCTATCAAAGCTCCAACGTCCTGACTTTC; CDR3 protein: CASSPPYQSSNVLTF
V gene: TRBV4-3; J gene: TRBJ1-2; D gene: NA; clone size: NA; CDR3 DNA: TGCGCCAGCAGCCAAGAACTTCGGAGGGGAGATAATGGCTACACCTTC; CDR3 protein: CASSQELRRGDNGYTF
V gene: TRBV5-1; J gene: TRBJ2-2; D gene: NA; clone size: NA; CDR3 DNA: TGCGCCAGCATGGGGGCGGCGAACACCGGGGAGCTGTTTTTT; CDR3 protein: CASMGAANTGELFF
V gene: TRBV25-1; J gene: TRBJ1-1; D gene: NA; clone size: NA; CDR3 DNA: TGTGCCAGCAGCCGACAGGAAAACACTGAAGCTTTCTTT; CDR3 protein: CASSRQENTEAFF
V gene: TRBV27; J gene: TRBJ2-7; D gene: TRBD1; clone size: NA; CDR3 DNA: TGTGCCAGCAGTTCGCCCCTAGGACAGGGGAAAGACGAGCAGTACTTC; CDR3 protein: CASSSPLGQGKDEQYF
V gene: TRBV30; J gene: TRBJ1-5; D gene: TRBD1; clone size: NA; CDR3 DNA: TGTGCCTGGAGTGGAGGGACAGGGTTCGGGGGCAATCAGCCCCAGCATTTT; CDR3 protein: CAWSGGTGFGGNQPQHF
V gene: TRBV28; J gene: TRBJ1-4; D gene: NA; clone size: NA; CDR3 DNA: TGTGCCATTTCTGAGAATGAAAAACTGTTTTTT; CDR3 protein: CAISENEKLFF